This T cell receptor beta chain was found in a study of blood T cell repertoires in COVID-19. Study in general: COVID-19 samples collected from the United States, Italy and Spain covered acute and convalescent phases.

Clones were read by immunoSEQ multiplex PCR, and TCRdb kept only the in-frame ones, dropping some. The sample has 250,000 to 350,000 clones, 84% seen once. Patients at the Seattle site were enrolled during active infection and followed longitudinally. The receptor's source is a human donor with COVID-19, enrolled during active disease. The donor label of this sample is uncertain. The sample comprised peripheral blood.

The CDR3 is CASSLAQAQGGYTF. The CDR3 bases are TGCGCCAGCAGCTTGGCTCAGGCCCAGGGGGGCTACACCTTC. The chain combines TRBV5-1 with TRBJ1-2, with D perhaps matching TRBD1 (6 bases). The ends were cut back, 0 bases at V and 8 bases at J, with 14 bases in the middle. The CDR3 length is 14 residues. Germline V gene sequence: CDR1 SGHRS, CDR2 YFSETQ.